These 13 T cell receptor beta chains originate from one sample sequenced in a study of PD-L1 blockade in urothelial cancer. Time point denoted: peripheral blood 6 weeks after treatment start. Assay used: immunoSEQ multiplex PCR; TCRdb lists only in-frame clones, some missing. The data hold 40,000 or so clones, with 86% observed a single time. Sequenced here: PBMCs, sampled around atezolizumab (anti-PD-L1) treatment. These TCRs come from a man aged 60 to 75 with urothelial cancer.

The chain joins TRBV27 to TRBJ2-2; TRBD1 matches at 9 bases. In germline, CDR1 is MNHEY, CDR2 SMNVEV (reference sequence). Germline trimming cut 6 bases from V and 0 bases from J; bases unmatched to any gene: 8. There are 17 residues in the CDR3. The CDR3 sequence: CASRSGTGFSNTGELFF. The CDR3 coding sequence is TGTGCCAGCAGATCCGGGACAGGGTTCTCGAACACCGGGGAGCTGTTTTTT.

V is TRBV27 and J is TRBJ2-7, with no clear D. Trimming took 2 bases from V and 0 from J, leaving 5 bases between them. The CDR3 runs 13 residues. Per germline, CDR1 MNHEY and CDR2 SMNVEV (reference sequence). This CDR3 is CASSLHSSYEQYF. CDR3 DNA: TGTGCCAGCAGTTTACACAGCTCCTACGAGCAGTACTTC.

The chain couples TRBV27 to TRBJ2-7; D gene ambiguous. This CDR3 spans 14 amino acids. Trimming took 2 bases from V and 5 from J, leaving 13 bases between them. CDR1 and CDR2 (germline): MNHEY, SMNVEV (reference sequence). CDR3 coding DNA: TGTGCCAGCAGTTTACAACTCGTTGGTGACGAGCAGTACTTC. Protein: CASSLQLVGDEQYF.

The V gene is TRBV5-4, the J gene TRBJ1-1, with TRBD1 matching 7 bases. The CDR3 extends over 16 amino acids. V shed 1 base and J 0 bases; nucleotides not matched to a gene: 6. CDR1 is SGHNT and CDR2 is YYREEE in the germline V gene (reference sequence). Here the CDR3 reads CASSLPQTGMNTEAFF. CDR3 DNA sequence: TGTGCCAGCAGCTTGCCCCAGACAGGGATGAACACTGAAGCTTTCTTT. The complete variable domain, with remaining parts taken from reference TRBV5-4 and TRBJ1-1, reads ETGVTQSPTHLIKTRGQQVTLRCSSQSGHNTVSWYQQALGQGPQFIFQYYREEENGRGNFPPRFSGLQFPNYSSELNVNALELDDSALYLCASSLPQTGMNTEAFFGQGTRLTVV.

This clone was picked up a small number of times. CDR3 DNA sequence: TGTGCCAGCAGCGCGATCTCAGGGAATGAGCAGTTCTTC. This translates into CASSAISGNEQFF. The chain combines TRBV9 with TRBJ2-1; a possible D gene is TRBD1 (5 bases). This CDR3 has 13 amino acids. Trimming removed 3 bases at V and 7 bases at J, with 11 bases between. From germline, CDR1 is SGDLS and CDR2 YYNGEE.

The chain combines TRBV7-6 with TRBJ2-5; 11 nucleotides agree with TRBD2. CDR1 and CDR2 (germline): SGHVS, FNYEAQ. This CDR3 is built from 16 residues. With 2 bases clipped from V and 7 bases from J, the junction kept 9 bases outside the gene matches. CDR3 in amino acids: CASSLNPTSGGGTQYF. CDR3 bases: TGTGCCAGCAGCTTAAATCCCACTAGCGGGGGCGGGACCCAGTACTTC.

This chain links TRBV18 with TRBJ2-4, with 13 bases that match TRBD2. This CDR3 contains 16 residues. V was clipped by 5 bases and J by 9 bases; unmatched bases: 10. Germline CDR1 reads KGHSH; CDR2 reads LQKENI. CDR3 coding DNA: TGTGCCAGCTCAAGGACTAGCGGGAGCCGGGGGAGCATTCAGTACTTC. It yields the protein CASSRTSGSRGSIQYF.

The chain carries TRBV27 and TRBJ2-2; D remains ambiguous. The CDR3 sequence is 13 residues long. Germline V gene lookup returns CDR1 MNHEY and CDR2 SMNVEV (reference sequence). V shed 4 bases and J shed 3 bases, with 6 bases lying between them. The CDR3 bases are TGTGCCAGCAGTTCGGTGGACACCGGGGAGCTGTTTTTT. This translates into CASSSVDTGELFF.

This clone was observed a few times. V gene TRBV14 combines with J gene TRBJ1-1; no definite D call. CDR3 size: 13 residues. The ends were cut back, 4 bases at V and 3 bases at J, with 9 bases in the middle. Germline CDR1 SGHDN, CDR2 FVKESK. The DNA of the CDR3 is TGTGCCAGCAGCCTCGGTCCCGACACTGAAGCTTTCTTT. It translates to CASSLGPDTEAFF.

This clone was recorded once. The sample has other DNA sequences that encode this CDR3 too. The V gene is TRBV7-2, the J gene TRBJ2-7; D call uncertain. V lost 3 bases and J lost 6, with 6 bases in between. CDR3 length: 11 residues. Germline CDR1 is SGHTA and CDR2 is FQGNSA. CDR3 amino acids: CASSFSGEQYF. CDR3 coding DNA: TGTGCCAGCAGCTTTAGTGGCGAGCAGTACTTC.

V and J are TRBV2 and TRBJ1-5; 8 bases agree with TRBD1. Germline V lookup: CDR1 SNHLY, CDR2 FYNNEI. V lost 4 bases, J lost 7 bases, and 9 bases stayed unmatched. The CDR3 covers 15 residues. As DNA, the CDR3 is TGTGCCAGCAGTGGGGGACAGGATGTTGGACAGCCCCAGCATTTT. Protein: CASSGGQDVGQPQHF.

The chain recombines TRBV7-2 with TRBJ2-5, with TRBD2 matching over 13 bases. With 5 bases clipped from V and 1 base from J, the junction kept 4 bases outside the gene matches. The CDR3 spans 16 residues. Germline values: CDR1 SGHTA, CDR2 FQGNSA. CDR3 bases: TGTGCCAGCAGCCCCAGACTAGCGGGGGGCCAAGAGACCCAGTACTTC. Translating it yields CASSPRLAGGQETQYF.

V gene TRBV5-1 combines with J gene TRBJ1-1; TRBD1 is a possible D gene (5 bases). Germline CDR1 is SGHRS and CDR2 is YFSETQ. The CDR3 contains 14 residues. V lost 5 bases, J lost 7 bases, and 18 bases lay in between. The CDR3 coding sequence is TGCGCCAGCAGACGGTACGGGGGGGATTTTGAAGCTTTCTTT. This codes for CASRRYGGDFEAFF.